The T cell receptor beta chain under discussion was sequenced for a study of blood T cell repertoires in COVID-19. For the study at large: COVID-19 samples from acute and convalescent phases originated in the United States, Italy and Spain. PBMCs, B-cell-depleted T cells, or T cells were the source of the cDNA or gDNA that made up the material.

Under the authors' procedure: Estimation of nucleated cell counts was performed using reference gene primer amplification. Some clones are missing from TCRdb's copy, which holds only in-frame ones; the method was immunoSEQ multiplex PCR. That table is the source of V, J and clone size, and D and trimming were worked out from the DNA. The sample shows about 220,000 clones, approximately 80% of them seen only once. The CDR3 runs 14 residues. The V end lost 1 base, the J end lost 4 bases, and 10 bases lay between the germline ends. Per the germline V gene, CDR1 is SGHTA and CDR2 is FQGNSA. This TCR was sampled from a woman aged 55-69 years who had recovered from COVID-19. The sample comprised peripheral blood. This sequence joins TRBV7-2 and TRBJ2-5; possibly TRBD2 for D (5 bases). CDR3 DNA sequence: TGTGCCAGCAGCTTAGAGGCTAGCTCAGAGACCCAGTACTTC. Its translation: CASSLEASSETQYF. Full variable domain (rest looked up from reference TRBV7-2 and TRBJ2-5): GAGVSQSPSNKVTEKGKDVELRCDPISGHTALYWYRQSLGQGLEFLIYFQGNSAPDKSGLPSDRFSAERTGGSVSTLTIQRTQQEDSAVYLCASSLEASSETQYFGPGTRLLVL.